Sequencing of this TCR beta chain was carried out in a study of T cells in Graves' hyperthyroidism and ophthalmopathy. At the level of the study: Peripheral blood was collected at initial diagnosis, before any treatment.

The investigators amplified TCR beta CDR3 regions from RNA transcripts. HTBI primers drove first-round RT-PCR of the TCR CDR3. TCRdb itself ran the multiplex PCR reads through MiXCR, one entry per CDR3 protein. This sample has 75,000 to 100,000 distinct CDR3 sequences, with roughly 56% found just once. General study findings and limits: Blood shared most expanded thyroid clonotypes above 0.001.

Concerning this clonotype itself: The antigen remains unidentified.

The source of this sequence is a woman between 35 and 50 years old with Graves' hyperthyroidism. The sequencing input was blood.

CDR3 sequence reads: CASSQGVYSGDEQYF. The DNA of the CDR3 is TGTGCCAGCAGCCAAGGAGTTTACAGCGGGGACGAGCAGTACTTC. The chain links TRBV3-1 to TRBJ2-7; TRBD2 matches 7 bases. Losses at the gene ends were 1 base for V and 5 bases for J; bases not matched to a gene: 8. Per the germline V gene, CDR1 is LGHDT and CDR2 is YNNKEL (reference sequence). This CDR3 is built from 15 residues.